These 24 T cell receptor beta chains came from one sample sequenced in a study of identical twins. A single record per CDR3 protein comes from TCRdb applying MiXCR to the 5' RACE reads. The data show about 260,000 distinct CDR3 sequences, 5.5% to 7% seen once. This sample was shared with a second study, whose subject was yellow fever vaccine responses in identical twins.

Source material: memory (CD45RO+) T cells sorted from blood. All receptors derive from a woman aged 18-29 years in good health.

This clonotype has at least ten counts. The J gene is TRBJ2-1, the V gene TRBV3-1; 14 bases align to TRBD2. Germline V CDR1 and CDR2: LGHDT, YNNKEL (reference sequence). V gave up 4 bases and J gave up 9 bases; unmatched junction bases: 5. There are 15 residues in the CDR3. Here the CDR3 DNA reads TGTGCCAGCAGCCCCGGGACTAGCGGGAGTATTGAGCAGTTCTTC. Translated, it gives CASSPGTSGSIEQFF.

This chain's CDR3 is CASSSLAVDGTGELFF. The CDR3 bases are TGTGCCAGCAGCTCTCTAGCGGTTGATGGTACCGGGGAGCTGTTTTTT. The V call is TRBV7-9, the J call TRBJ2-2, with TRBD2 matching over 7 bases. V gave up 4 bases and J gave up 5 bases; unmatched junction bases: 10. This CDR3 contains 16 residues. Germline V gives CDR1 SEHNR, CDR2 FQNEAQ (reference sequence).

This clonotype was detected only a few times. V usage is TRBV2 and J usage is TRBJ1-6; 8 bases line up with TRBD1. This CDR3 is 16 amino acids long. The junction had 12 bases not matched to a gene; V was cut back by 4 bases and J by 10 bases. Per the germline V gene, CDR1 is SNHLY and CDR2 is FYNNEI. CDR3: CASSGVGGTGESPLHF. In nucleotides, the CDR3 is TGTGCCAGCAGTGGAGTAGGGGGGACAGGAGAATCACCCCTCCACTTT.

This clonotype was counted between two and nine times. The V call is TRBV5-1, the J call TRBJ2-5, with 7 positions matching TRBD2. Germline V lookup: CDR1 SGHRS, CDR2 YFSETQ. The CDR3 contains 14 residues. Germline trimming cut 7 bases from V and 3 bases from J; bases unmatched to any gene: 9. The CDR3 nucleotides are TGCGCCAGCTCCCCTGGGAGGGTAAAAGAGACCCAGTACTTC. Encoded protein: CASSPGRVKETQYF.

This clonotype was recorded many times. V and J are TRBV7-3 and TRBJ2-1; TRBD2 agrees at 10 bases. The V gene end was trimmed by 4 bases and the J gene end by 7 bases; junction bases not matched to a gene: 7. Germline loops: CDR1 SGHTA, CDR2 FQGTGA. The CDR3 contains 15 residues. The CDR3 sequence is CASSYKAGGGNEQFF. The CDR3, as DNA: TGTGCCAGCAGCTATAAAGCGGGAGGGGGTAATGAGCAGTTCTTC.

This chain uses TRBV7-9 with TRBJ2-7, with 8 bases that match TRBD1. Germline CDR1 and CDR2: SEHNR and FQNEAQ (reference sequence). The CDR3 has 12 amino acids. Germline trimming cut 5 bases from V and 5 bases from J; bases unmatched to any gene: 2. The CDR3 sequence is CASSQGANEQYF. The CDR3 bases are TGTGCCAGCAGCCAGGGGGCCAACGAGCAGTACTTC.

Turning to this clonotype: The germline gene is not matched at one end of the junction; a read error may be the cause. The chain combines TRBV20-1 with TRBJ1-4; the D is unclear. Germline V gene sequence: CDR1 DFQATT, CDR2 SNEGSKA (reference sequence). The CDR3 has 16 residues. CDR3 region: CCARDLGVGWDEKLFF. The CDR3 region has the DNA TGCTGTGCTAGAGATCTCGGGGTCGGTTGGGATGAAAAACTGTTTTTT.

This clonotype was detected a few times. This chain joins TRBV29-1 and TRBJ2-1, with D unresolved. The ends were cut back, 4 bases at V and 11 bases at J, with 15 bases in the middle. This CDR3 is 12 amino acids long. CDR1 SQVTM and CDR2 ANQGSEA come from the germline V gene. CDR3 sequence (DNA): TGCAGCGTTGTCCCGACCTCCATGAAGCAGTTCTTC. This sequence encodes CSVVPTSMKQFF.

Only a few counts were recorded for this clonotype. V usage is TRBV6-2 or TRBV6-3 and J usage is TRBJ2-3; 10 bases are a match to TRBD1. V trimming: 3 bases; J trimming: 1 base; junction bases outside the gene matches: 13. The length of the CDR3 is 19 residues. Germline lookup yields CDR1 MNHEY and CDR2 SVGEGT. CDR3 coding DNA: TGTGCCAGCAGTTATCCGGGACAGGGGCGCTCGACCCGCACAGATACGCAGTATTTT. Protein sequence: CASSYPGQGRSTRTDTQYF.

This clonotype was seen at least ten times. CDR3 in DNA: TGTGCCAGCAGCTTAGGAAGAGGGGACAGGGGGTTAGGCAATGAGCAGTTCTTC. It encodes CASSLGRGDRGLGNEQFF. V usage is TRBV11-2 and J usage is TRBJ2-1, with TRBD1 matching over 11 bases. The V segment lost 1 base and the J segment 6 bases; nucleotides outside the gene matches: 11. There are 18 residues in the CDR3. CDR1 is SGHAT, CDR2 FQNNGV, per germline. The full variable domain, completed using reference TRBV11-2 and TRBJ2-1, is EAGVAQSPRYKIIEKRQSVAFWCNPISGHATLYWYQQILGQGPKLLIQFQNNGVVDDSQLPKDRFSAERLKGVDSTLKIQPAKLEDSAVYLCASSLGRGDRGLGNEQFFGPGTRLTVL.

This clonotype has only a few counts. The chain links TRBV20-1 to TRBJ2-7; 9 positions match TRBD2. CDR3 size: 14 residues. Trimming at V came to 3 bases and at J to 2 bases, leaving 5 bases not matched to a gene. Germline V lookup: CDR1 DFQATT, CDR2 SNEGSKA (reference sequence). The CDR3 region is CSARLAGGTYEQYF. The CDR3 DNA is TGCAGTGCTAGGTTGGCGGGAGGGACCTACGAGCAGTACTTC.

This clonotype was counted ten times or more. The J gene is TRBJ1-1, the V gene TRBV12-3 or TRBV12-4; a weak D match, TRBD1 (5 bases). The CDR3 sequence is 14 residues long. Trimming took off 2 bases at V and 8 bases at J, with 15 bases between the two ends. CDR3 nucleotides: TGTGCCAGCAGTTTAAGGGGTTTTGGCCAAGAAGCTTTCTTT. Translated: CASSLRGFGQEAFF.

This clonotype was observed at least ten times. V is TRBV12-3 or TRBV12-4 and J is TRBJ2-3; no clear D. The CDR3 sequence is 12 residues long. With 8 bases removed from V and 11 bases from J, the gap between germline ends came to 17 bases. The CDR3 region has the DNA TGTGCCAGCGGAAGGTTGGAGATAGGGCAGTATTTT. Translating gives CASGRLEIGQYF.

This clonotype was found a few times. The chain couples TRBV18 to TRBJ2-1; possible D gene TRBD2, 9 bases. The CDR3 totals 17 residues. Germline assignment: CDR1 KGHSH and CDR2 LQKENI. The V end was cut by 3 bases, the J end by 5 bases, with 20 bases between. The CDR3 bases are TGTGCCAGCTCACCCCCCAGGGGGCGGGAGGGACACAATGAGCAGTTCTTC. Its protein is CASSPPRGREGHNEQFF.

This clonotype was seen a handful of times. This chain uses TRBV12-3 or TRBV12-4 with TRBJ1-2, with D perhaps TRBD1 (6 bases). V was cut by 1 base and J by 7 bases, with 16 bases left in between. This CDR3 has 15 residues. The DNA of the CDR3 is TGTGCCAGCAGTTTAGACGGCAGGGGAACTTTTGGCTACACCTTC. Translated, it gives CASSLDGRGTFGYTF.

The V call is TRBV4-1, the J call TRBJ2-2; either TRBD1 or TRBD2 may supply D (5 bases each). CDR1 is MGHRA and CDR2 is YSYEKL in the germline V gene. The CDR3 length is 16 residues. V lost 4 bases and J 4 bases, leaving 16 bases between the germline ends. The CDR3 nucleotides are TGCGCCAGCAGCCCATACGGGACGGCTGGCACCGGGGAGCTGTTTTTT. Translation gives CASSPYGTAGTGELFF.

The chain carries TRBV20-1 and TRBJ2-7; TRBD2 matches at 14 bases. This CDR3 comprises 15 residues. Unmatched junction bases numbered 10, after V lost 6 bases and J lost 6 bases. CDR1 and CDR2 (germline): DFQATT, SNEGSKA (reference sequence). CDR3 sequence (DNA): TGCAGTGCAGCACGTCCGGGACTAGCGGGAGTCGAGCAGTACTTC. As protein: CSAARPGLAGVEQYF.

The V gene is TRBV11-2, the J gene TRBJ2-4; TRBD1 aligns across 10 bases. J was trimmed by 1 base and V by 5 bases; bases with no gene match: 8. This CDR3 contains 17 residues. From germline, CDR1 is SGHAT and CDR2 FQNNGV. For the CDR3, the DNA is TGTGCCAGCAGCCACTCGACAGGGGGCTTTGCCAAAAACATTCAGTACTTC. Amino acids: CASSHSTGGFAKNIQYF.

The sample holds a few counts of this clonotype. The chain has TRBV19 and TRBJ2-1, with no clear D. This CDR3 has 13 amino acids. CDR1 and CDR2 (germline): LNHDA, SQIVND (reference sequence). The V gene lost 3 bases and the J gene lost 7 bases, with 10 bases spanning the gap. This chain's CDR3 is CASSIWLDNEQFF. CDR3 DNA: TGTGCCAGTAGTATCTGGCTAGATAATGAGCAGTTCTTC.

In this sample, this clonotype turned up a few times. The genes are TRBV14 and TRBJ2-1; D possibly matches TRBD1 or TRBD2 (5 bases each). The CDR3 totals 17 residues. The germline V gene encodes CDR1 SGHDN and CDR2 FVKESK. Trimming took off 4 bases at V and 1 base at J, with 17 bases between the two ends. CDR3 amino acids: CASSLGTSKFSYNEQFF. The CDR3 DNA follows: TGTGCCAGCAGCCTTGGGACCTCAAAATTTTCCTACAATGAGCAGTTCTTC.

This clonotype was detected ten times or more. The junction departs from the called germline gene at one end, perhaps through a read error. The chain is built from TRBV18 and TRBJ2-1; D remains unclear. From germline, CDR1 is KGHSH and CDR2 LQKENI. The CDR3 has 15 residues. The CDR3 DNA reads as TGTGCCAGCTCCCCACGACTCAGCTCCTACAATGAGCAGTTCTTC. It translates to CASSPRLSSYNEQFF.

This clonotype appeared many times. V gene TRBV3-1 combines with J gene TRBJ2-1; 12 positions match TRBD2. V gave up 3 bases and J gave up 4 bases; unmatched junction bases: 1. Looked up from germline, CDR1 is LGHDT and CDR2 is YNNKEL (reference sequence). This CDR3 comprises 15 residues. The CDR3 bases are TGTGCCAGCAGCCAGGGACTAGCGGGTTACAATGAGCAGTTCTTC. Residues: CASSQGLAGYNEQFF.

The chain is built from TRBV29-1 and TRBJ1-1, with a possible D match to TRBD1 (6 bases). Germline V gives CDR1 SQVTM, CDR2 ANQGSEA. The CDR3 consists of 13 residues. The V end lost 6 bases, the J end lost 1 base, and 12 bases lay between the germline ends. The CDR3 nucleotides are TGCAGCGTGGCTCAGGGACAGAACACTGAAGCTTTCTTT. Translation gives CSVAQGQNTEAFF.

This clonotype showed up many times. The V and J genes are TRBV10-3 and TRBJ2-1, with D maybe TRBD2 (5 bases). Trimming removed 8 bases from V and 5 bases from J, with 7 bases in between. This CDR3 spans 11 amino acids. CDR1 and CDR2 (germline): ENHRY, SYGVKD. The CDR3 DNA follows: TGTGCCATCGGGGAGAACAATGAGCAGTTCTTC. As protein: CAIGENNEQFF.